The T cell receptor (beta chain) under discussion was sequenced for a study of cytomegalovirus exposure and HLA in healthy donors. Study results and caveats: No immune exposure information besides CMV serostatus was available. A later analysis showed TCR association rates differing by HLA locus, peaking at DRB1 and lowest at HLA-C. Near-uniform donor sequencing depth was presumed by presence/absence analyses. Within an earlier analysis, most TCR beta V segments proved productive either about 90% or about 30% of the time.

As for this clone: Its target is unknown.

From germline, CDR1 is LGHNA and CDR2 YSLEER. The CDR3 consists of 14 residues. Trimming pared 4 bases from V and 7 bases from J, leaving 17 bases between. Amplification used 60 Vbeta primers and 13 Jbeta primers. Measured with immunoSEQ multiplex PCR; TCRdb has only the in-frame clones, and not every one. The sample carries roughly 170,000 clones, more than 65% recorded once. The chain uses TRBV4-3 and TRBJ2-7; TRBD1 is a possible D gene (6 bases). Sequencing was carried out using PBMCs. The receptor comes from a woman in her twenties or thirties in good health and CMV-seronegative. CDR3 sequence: CASSLEGGSREQYF. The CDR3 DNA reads TGCGCCAGCAGCCTAGAAGGGGGTTCGCGGGAGCAGTACTTC.